This T cell receptor (beta chain) was profiled in a study of PD-1 blockade in classical Hodgkin lymphoma. A word on this clone: The antigen is undetermined.

Broader study findings: Diminished baseline TCR diversity has been reported in newly diagnosed patients relative to healthy donors.

Germline-derived CDR1 and CDR2 are SEHNR and FQNEAQ (reference sequence). The CDR3 covers 16 residues. Trimming took 6 bases from V and 6 from J, leaving 23 bases between them. The method was immunoSEQ multiplex PCR; TCRdb's version includes in-frame clones alone and lacks a portion of them. The data show some 18,000 clones, around 76% seen once. All patients relapsed after autologous stem cell transplantation, and brentuximab vedotin exposure varied. This clonotype originated in a human donor with classical Hodgkin lymphoma. The gene calls are TRBV7-9 and TRBJ1-2, with D uncertain. Specimen: peripheral blood mononuclear cells (PBMCs), collected before the second cycle of nivolumab. CDR3 DNA: TGTGCCAGCAGTCTTCTCTTAGGTTTAGGGAGGGATGGCTACACCTTC. It encodes CASSLLLGLGRDGYTF.